The T cell receptor beta chain described here comes from a study of Graves' ophthalmopathy and Graves' hyperthyroidism. Notes on the study in general: Sensitivity reached roughly 88% and specificity approximately 81% for a 13-signature model separating ophthalmopathy from stable hyperthyroidism.

Germline V gives CDR1 MGHRA, CDR2 YSYEKL. This CDR3 region has 19 residues. Trimming removed 4 bases at V and 8 bases at J, with 32 bases between. With regard to this clonotype: As yet, its antigen is unknown.

No progression to ophthalmopathy over 18 months defined stable hyperthyroidism. Clinical symptoms, serum thyroxine, TRAb, thyroid ultrasound and orbital computed tomography were relied on for diagnosis. Beta-chain TCR CDR3 regions were amplified from RNA transcripts. First-round RT-PCR with HTBI primers preceded a second-round multiplex PCR. MiXCR, applied by TCRdb to the multiplex PCR reads, yields one record per CDR3 protein. The sample records about 390,000 distinct CDR3 sequences, roughly 15% being singletons. The sequenced material came from peripheral blood. The TCR sequence derives from an adult woman with stable Graves' hyperthyroidism. This chain links TRBV4-1 with TRBJ1-2; D ambiguous. The CDR3 sequence is CASSRDRPIGPLSMAGYTF. CDR3 sequence (DNA): TGCGCCAGCAGCCGAGACCGACCTATTGGTCCACTCTCCATGGCCGGCTACACCTTC.